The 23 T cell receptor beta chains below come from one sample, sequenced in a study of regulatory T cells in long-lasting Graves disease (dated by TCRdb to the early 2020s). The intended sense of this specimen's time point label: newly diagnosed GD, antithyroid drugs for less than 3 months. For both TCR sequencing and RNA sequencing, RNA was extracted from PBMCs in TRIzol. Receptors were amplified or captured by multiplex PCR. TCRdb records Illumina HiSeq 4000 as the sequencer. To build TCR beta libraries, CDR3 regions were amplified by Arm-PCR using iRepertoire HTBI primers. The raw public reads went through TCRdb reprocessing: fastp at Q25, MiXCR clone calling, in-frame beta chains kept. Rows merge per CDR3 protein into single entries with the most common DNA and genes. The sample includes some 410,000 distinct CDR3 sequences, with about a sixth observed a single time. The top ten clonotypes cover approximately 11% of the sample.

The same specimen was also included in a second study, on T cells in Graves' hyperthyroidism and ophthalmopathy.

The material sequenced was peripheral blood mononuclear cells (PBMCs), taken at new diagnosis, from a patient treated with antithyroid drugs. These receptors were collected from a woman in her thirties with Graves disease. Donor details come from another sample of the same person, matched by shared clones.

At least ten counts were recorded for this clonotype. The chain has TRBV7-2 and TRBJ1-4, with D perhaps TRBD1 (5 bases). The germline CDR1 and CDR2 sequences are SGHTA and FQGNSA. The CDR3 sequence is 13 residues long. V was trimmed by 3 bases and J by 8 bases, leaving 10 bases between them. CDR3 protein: CASSFSREEKLFF. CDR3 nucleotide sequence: TGTGCCAGCAGCTTCTCCAGGGAGGAAAAACTGTTTTTT.

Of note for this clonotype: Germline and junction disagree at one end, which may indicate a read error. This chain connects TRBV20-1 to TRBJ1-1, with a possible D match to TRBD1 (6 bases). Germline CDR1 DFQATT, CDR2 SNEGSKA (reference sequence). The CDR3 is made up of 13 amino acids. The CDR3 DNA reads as TGCAGTGCTAGAGGTGCAGGGGTCACTGAAGCTTCCTTT. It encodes CSARGAGVTEASF.

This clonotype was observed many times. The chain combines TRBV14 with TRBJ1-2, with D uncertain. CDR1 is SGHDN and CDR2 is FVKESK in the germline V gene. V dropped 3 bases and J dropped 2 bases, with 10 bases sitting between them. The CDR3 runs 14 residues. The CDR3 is CASSHRGVNYGYTF. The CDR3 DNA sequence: TGTGCCAGCAGCCACCGTGGGGTAAACTATGGCTACACCTTC.

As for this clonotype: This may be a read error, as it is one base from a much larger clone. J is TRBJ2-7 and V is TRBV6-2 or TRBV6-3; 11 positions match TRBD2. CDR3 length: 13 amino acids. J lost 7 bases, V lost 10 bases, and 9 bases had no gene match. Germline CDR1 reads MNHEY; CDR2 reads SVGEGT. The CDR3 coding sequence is TGTGCCAACAAGACTAGCGGGACCGTGGAGCAGTACTTC. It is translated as CANKTSGTVEQYF.

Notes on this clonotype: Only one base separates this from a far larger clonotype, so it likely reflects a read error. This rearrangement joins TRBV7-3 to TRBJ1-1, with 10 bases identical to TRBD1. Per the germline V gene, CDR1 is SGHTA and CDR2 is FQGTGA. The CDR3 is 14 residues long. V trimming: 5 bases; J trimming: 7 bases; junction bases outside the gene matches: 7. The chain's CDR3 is CASSIDRGRNEAFF. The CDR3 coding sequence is TGTGCCAGCAGCATCGACAGGGGGCGGAATGAAGCTTTCTTT.

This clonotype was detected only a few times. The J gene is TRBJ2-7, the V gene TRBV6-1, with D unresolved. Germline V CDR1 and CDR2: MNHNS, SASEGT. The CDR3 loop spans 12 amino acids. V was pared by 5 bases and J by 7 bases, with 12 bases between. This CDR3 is CASSQSVGEQYF. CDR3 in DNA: TGTGCCAGCAGTCAGTCCGTTGGGGAGCAGTACTTC.

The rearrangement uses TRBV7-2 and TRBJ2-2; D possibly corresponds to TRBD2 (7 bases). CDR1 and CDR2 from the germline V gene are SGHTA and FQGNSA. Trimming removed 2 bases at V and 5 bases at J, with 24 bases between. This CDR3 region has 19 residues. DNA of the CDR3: TGTGCCAGCAGCTTAAGGGCCCCAGCGGGACAAGAGCGGACCGGGGAGCTGTTTTTT. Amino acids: CASSLRAPAGQERTGELFF.

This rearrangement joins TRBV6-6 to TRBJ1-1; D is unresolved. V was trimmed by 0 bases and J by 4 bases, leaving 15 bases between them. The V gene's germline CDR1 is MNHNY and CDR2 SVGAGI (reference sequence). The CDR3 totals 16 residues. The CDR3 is CASSYSSGYASTEAFF. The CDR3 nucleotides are TGTGCCAGCAGTTACTCGTCGGGGTACGCGTCCACTGAAGCTTTCTTT.

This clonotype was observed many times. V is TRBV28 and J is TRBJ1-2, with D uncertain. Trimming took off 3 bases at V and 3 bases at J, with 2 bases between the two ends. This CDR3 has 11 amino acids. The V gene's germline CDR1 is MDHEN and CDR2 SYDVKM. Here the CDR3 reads CASSFHYGYTF. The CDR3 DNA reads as TGTGCCAGCAGTTTCCACTATGGCTACACCTTC.

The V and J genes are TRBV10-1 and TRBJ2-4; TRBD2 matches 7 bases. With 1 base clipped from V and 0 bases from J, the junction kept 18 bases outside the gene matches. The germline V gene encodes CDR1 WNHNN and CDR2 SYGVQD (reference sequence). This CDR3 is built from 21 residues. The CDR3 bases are TGCGCCAGCAGTGAGTGCTGGGGGAGTGCTAGCGGAATACTAGCCAAAAACATTCAGTACTTC. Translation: CASSECWGSASGILAKNIQYF.

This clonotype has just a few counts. The CDR3 reads CASSLLVSRTSGNEQFF. In DNA form, the CDR3 reads TGCGCCAGCAGCTTGTTGGTGTCCCGGACTAGCGGCAATGAGCAGTTCTTC. The chain joins TRBV5-1 to TRBJ2-1, with TRBD2 matching over 10 bases. J was trimmed by 6 bases and V by 1 base; bases with no gene match: 10. CDR1 SGHRS and CDR2 YFSETQ come from the germline V gene. CDR3 length: 17 amino acids.

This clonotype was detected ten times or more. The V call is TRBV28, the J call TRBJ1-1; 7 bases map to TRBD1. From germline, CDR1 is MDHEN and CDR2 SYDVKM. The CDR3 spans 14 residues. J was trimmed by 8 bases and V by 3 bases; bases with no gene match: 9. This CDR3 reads CASSLTGIATEAFF. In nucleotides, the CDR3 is TGTGCCAGCAGTTTGACAGGGATAGCGACGGAAGCTTTCTTT. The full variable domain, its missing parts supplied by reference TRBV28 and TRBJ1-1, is DVKVTQSSRYLVKRTGEKVFLECVQDMDHENMFWYRQDPGLGLRLIYFSYDVKMKEKGDIPEGYSVSREKKERFSLILESASTNQTSMYLCASSLTGIATEAFFGQGTRLTVV.

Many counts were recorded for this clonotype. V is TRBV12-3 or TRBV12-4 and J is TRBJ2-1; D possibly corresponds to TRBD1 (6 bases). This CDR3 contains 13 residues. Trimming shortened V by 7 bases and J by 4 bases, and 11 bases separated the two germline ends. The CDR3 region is CASNRDGYNEQFF. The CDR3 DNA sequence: TGTGCCAGCAACAGGGATGGGTACAATGAGCAGTTCTTC.

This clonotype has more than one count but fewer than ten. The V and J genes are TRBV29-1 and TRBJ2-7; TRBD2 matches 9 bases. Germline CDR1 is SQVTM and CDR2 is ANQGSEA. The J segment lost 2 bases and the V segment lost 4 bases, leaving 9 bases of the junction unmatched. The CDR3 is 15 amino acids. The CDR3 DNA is TGCAGCGTTGCGTGGAGTAGCGGGAGCCCCTACGAGCAGTACTTC. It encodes CSVAWSSGSPYEQYF.

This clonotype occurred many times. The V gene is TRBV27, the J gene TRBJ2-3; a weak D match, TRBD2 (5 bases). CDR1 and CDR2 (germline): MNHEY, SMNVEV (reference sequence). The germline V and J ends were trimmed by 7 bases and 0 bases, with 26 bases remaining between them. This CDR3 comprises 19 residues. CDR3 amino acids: CASTPVASLNYGSTDTQYF. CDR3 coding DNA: TGTGCCAGCACCCCCGTGGCTAGCCTCAACTATGGTAGCACAGATACGCAGTATTTT.

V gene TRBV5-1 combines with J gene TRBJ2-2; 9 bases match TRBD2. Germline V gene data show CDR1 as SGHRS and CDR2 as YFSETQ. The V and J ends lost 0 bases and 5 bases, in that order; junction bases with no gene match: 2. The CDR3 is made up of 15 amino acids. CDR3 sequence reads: CASSLALAGTGELFF. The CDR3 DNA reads TGCGCCAGCAGCTTGGCGCTAGCGGGAACCGGGGAGCTGTTTTTT.

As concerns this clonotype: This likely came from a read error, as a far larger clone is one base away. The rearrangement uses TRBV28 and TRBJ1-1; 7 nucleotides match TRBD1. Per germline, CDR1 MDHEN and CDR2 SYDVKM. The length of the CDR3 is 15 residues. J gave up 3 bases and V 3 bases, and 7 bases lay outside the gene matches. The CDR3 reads CASSLVGQSDTEAFF. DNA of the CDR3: TGTGCCAGCAGTTTGGTGGGACAGTCGGACACTGAAGCTTTCTTT. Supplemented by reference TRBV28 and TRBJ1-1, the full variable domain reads DVKVTQSSRYLVKRTGEKVFLECVQDMDHENMFWYRQDPGLGLRLIYFSYDVKMKEKGDIPEGYSVSREKKERFSLILESASTNQTSMYLCASSLVGQSDTEAFFGQGTRLTVV.

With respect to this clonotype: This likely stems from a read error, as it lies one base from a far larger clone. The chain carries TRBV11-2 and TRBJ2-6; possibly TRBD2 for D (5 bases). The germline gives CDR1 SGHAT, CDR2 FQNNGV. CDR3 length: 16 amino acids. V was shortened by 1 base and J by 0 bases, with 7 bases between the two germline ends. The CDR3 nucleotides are TGTGCCAGCAGCTTAGGGAGGACCTCTGGGGCCAACGTCCTGACTTTC. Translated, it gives CASSLGRTSGANVLTF.

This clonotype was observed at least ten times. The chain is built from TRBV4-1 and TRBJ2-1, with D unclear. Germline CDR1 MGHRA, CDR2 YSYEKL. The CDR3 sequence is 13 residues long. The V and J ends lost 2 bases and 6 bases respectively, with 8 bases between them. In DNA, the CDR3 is TGCGCCAGCAGCCAACTCCTAGTCAATGAGCAGTTCTTC. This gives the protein CASSQLLVNEQFF.

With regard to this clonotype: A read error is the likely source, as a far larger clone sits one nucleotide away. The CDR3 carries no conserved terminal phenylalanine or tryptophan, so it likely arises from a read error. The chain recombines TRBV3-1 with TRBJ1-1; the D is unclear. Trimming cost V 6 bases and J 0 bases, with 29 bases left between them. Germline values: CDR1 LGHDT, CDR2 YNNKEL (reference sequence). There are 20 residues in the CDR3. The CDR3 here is CASRLLSVTPPFALNTEAFL. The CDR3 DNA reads TGTGCCAGCAGACTGCTCAGCGTGACACCCCCCTTTGCGTTGAACACTGAAGCTTTCCTT.

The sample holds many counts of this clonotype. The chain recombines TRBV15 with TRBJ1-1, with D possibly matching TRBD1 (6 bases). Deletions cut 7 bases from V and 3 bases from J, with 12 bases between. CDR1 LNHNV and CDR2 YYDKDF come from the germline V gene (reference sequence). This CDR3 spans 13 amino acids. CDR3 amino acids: CATNNRDDTEAFF. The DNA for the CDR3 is TGTGCCACCAATAACAGGGATGACACTGAAGCTTTCTTT.

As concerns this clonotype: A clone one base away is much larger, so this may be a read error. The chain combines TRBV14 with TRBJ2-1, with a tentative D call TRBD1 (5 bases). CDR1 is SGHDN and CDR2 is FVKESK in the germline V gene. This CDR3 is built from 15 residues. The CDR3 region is CASSQAQGWYNDQFF. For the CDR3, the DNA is TGCGCCAGCAGCCAAGCTCAGGGTTGGTACAATGATCAGTTCTTC. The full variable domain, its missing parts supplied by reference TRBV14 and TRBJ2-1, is EAGVTQFPSHSVIEKGQTVTLRCDPISGHDNLYWYRRVMGKEIKFLLHFVKESKQDESGMPNNRFLAERTGGTYSTLKVQPAELEDSGVYFCASSQAQGWYNDQFFGPGTRLTVL.

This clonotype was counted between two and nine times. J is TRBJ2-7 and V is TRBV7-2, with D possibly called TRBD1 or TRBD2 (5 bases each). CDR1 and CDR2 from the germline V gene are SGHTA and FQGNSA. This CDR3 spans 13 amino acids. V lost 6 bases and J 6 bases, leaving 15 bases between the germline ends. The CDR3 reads CASSFIRAGEQYF. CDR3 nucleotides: TGTGCCAGCAGTTTTATCAGGGCGGGCGAGCAGTACTTC.